A selection of T cell receptor beta chains follows, all from one sample in a study of OX40 agonist ivuxolimab in advanced cancers. Generated by immunoSEQ multiplex PCR, the TCRdb table keeps only in-frame clones and is missing some. Of 85,000 to 100,000 clones listed, approximately 90% are singletons. This specimen consisted of CD4+ or CD8+ T cells sorted from blood, obtained in a trial of the OX40 agonist ivuxolimab. The origin of the receptors is an adult with an advanced solid tumor such as melanoma, head and neck, liver or kidney cancer. CDR3s include the opening cysteine and the closing phenylalanine or tryptophan. A D gene is named only where the DNA matches it firmly. A clone size is listed for some rows: how often the clone was seen (once, few, many), or a class if it is expanded.

j_gene	d_gene	v_gene	abundance	CDR3aa	CDR3nt
TRBJ2-7	NA	TRBV4-1	NA	CASSQVEGVYEQYF	TGCGCCAGCAGCCAAGTTGAGGGGGTGTACGAGCAGTACTTC
TRBJ2-6	NA	TRBV28	NA	CASSPEPSGANVLTF	TGTGCCAGCAGTCCCGAGCCCTCTGGGGCCAACGTCCTGACTTTC
TRBJ2-7	NA	TRBV7-2	once	CASSLARIEQYF	TGTGCCAGCAGCTTAGCCCGGATAGAGCAGTACTTC
TRBJ2-1	TRBD2	TRBV7-2	few	CASSLGRTSGVEKQFF	TGTGCCAGCAGCTTAGGTCGGACTAGCGGGGTTGAAAAGCAGTTCTTC
TRBJ2-3	TRBD1	TRBV5-1	NA	CASSSGTGVDTQYF	TGCGCCAGCAGCTCCGGGACAGGGGTAGATACGCAGTATTTT
TRBJ2-5	TRBD2	TRBV11-1	NA	CASSLSASGEETQYF	TGTGCCAGCAGCTTATCCGCTAGCGGGGAGGAGACCCAGTACTTC
TRBJ1-1	NA	TRBV19	NA	CASSLSSGRGEAEAFF	TGTGCCAGTAGTCTCTCGTCGGGTAGAGGGGAAGCTGAAGCTTTCTTT
TRBJ2-7	NA	TRBV5-1	NA	CASSLPQAGQQYF	TGCGCCAGCAGCTTGCCCCAGGCGGGTCAGCAGTACTTC
TRBJ2-7	TRBD1	TRBV28	NA	CASLTRTGEYEQYF	TGTGCCAGCCTCACCAGGACAGGGGAGTACGAGCAGTACTTC
TRBJ1-5	TRBD1	TRBV5-7	once	CASSSKHNTGGDQPQHF	TGTGCCAGCAGCTCTAAACATAATACAGGGGGGGATCAGCCCCAGCATTTT
TRBJ1-2	TRBD1	TRBV2	once	CASIPDRGGYGYTF	TGTGCCAGCATCCCGGACAGGGGGGGCTATGGCTACACCTTC
TRBJ1-6	NA	TRBV7-7	few	CASSLGGGENSPLHF	TGTGCTAGCAGCTTAGGCGGAGGGGAGAATTCACCCCTCCACTTT
TRBJ1-4	NA	TRBV30	once	CAWKEKNEKLFF	TGTGCCTGGAAAGAAAAGAATGAAAAACTGTTTTTT
TRBJ2-5	NA	TRBV5-6	NA	CASSWALQETQYF	TGTGCCAGCAGCTGGGCCCTACAAGAGACCCAGTACTTC
TRBJ1-3	NA	TRBV4-2	NA	CASSQDVSGLAGNTIYF	TGTGCCAGCAGCCAAGATGTGTCGGGACTGGCTGGAAACACCATATATTTT
TRBJ2-4	TRBD2	TRBV5-1	NA	CASSQTSGGAGIQYF	TGCGCCAGCAGCCAGACTAGCGGGGGGGCCGGCATTCAGTACTTC
TRBJ1-4	NA	TRBV7-6	once	CASSLGIRTVNEKLFF	TGTGCCAGCAGCTTAGGAATTCGGACGGTTAATGAAAAACTGTTTTTT
TRBJ2-3	TRBD2	TRBV11-2	NA	CASSLFVPRGGTDTQYF	TGTGCCAGCAGCTTATTTGTCCCGCGGGGGGGCACAGATACGCAGTATTTT
TRBJ1-4	TRBD1	TRBV6-7	NA	CASSYEGTGSWVSEKLFF	TGTGCCAGCAGTTACGAGGGGACAGGGTCATGGGTATCAGAAAAACTGTTTTTT
TRBJ1-4	NA	TRBV28	NA	CASIGMGEKLFF	TGTGCCAGCATCGGTATGGGTGAAAAACTGTTTTTT